The 7 T cell receptor beta chains presented below share a single source sample, sequenced in a study of T cell responses to AZD1222 COVID-19 vaccine. Generated by immunoSEQ multiplex PCR, the TCRdb table keeps only in-frame clones and is missing some. This sample has fewer than 150,000 clones, with nearly 90% found just once. The sample was peripheral blood, taken 28 days after the second AZD1222 dose. Every receptor here comes from an adult who received the AZD1222 COVID-19 vaccine.

The chain uses TRBV4-3 and TRBJ2-7; TRBD1 matches at 7 bases. J gave up 2 bases and V 0 bases, and 7 bases lay outside the gene matches. Germline-derived CDR1 and CDR2 are LGHNA and YSLEER. This CDR3 spans 16 amino acids. CDR3 DNA sequence: TGCGCCAGCAGCCAAGATCCAAGACAGGGCGCCTACGAGCAGTACTTC. Translated, it gives CASSQDPRQGAYEQYF.

V is TRBV11-2 and J is TRBJ2-7, with D tentatively TRBD1 (5 bases). Trimming stripped 0 bases from V and 0 bases from J, with 15 bases between. This CDR3 has 17 residues. Germline lookup yields CDR1 SGHAT and CDR2 FQNNGV. The CDR3 is CASSLDLLGRISYEQYF. The CDR3 DNA follows: TGTGCCAGCAGCTTAGATCTGCTGGGGCGTATCTCCTACGAGCAGTACTTC. Variable domain in full (rest from reference TRBV11-2 and TRBJ2-7): EAGVAQSPRYKIIEKRQSVAFWCNPISGHATLYWYQQILGQGPKLLIQFQNNGVVDDSQLPKDRFSAERLKGVDSTLKIQPAKLEDSAVYLCASSLDLLGRISYEQYFGPGTRLTVT.

This rearrangement joins TRBV4-1 to TRBJ1-4; 8 nucleotides line up with TRBD1. The junction had 6 bases not matched to a gene; V was cut back by 5 bases and J by 1 base. The CDR3 is 16 residues long. The germline CDR1 and CDR2 sequences are MGHRA and YSYEKL. The CDR3, as DNA: TGCGCCAGCAGCTCGGGACAGGTGGGAACTAATGAAAAACTGTTTTTT. Its translation is CASSSGQVGTNEKLFF.

This clone was seen a handful of times. The CDR3 DNA reads TGTGCCAGCAGCCTGGGGGGACTCTCACCCCTCCACTTT. It is translated as CASSLGGLSPLHF. The chain employs TRBV6-4 and TRBJ1-6; perhaps TRBD1 as D (5 bases). The CDR3 runs 13 residues. V lost 6 bases to trimming and J lost 10 bases, with 13 bases between them. Germline V gene lookup returns CDR1 MRHNA and CDR2 SNTAGT.

CDR3 nucleotide sequence: TGTGCCTGGAGTGTGGAGCGGGGTAGGGGTGGCTACACCTTC. Its protein is CAWSVERGRGGYTF. V usage is TRBV30 and J usage is TRBJ1-2; a possible D gene is TRBD1 (5 bases). Germline lookup yields CDR1 GTSNPN and CDR2 SVGIG (reference sequence). V was trimmed by 0 bases and J by 7 bases, leaving 15 bases between them. This CDR3 has 14 amino acids.

The rearrangement links TRBV6-1 to TRBJ2-3; 9 positions match TRBD1. The CDR3 spans 16 residues. Germline V gene data show CDR1 as MNHNS and CDR2 as SASEGT. V was clipped by 4 bases and J by 1 base; unmatched bases: 6. CDR3 loop: CASSATGGRGTDTQYF. The CDR3 DNA follows: TGTGCCAGCAGTGCCACAGGGGGCAGGGGCACAGATACGCAGTATTTT.

In this sample, this clone turned up a few times. The chain employs TRBV25-1 and TRBJ1-2; 7 bases are a match to TRBD1. The CDR3 has 12 residues. With 6 bases clipped from V and 8 bases from J, the junction kept 6 bases outside the gene matches. CDR1 MGHDK and CDR2 SYGVNS come from the germline V gene. The CDR3 DNA follows: TGTGCCAGCAGGGAGGGGGCTAAAGGCTACACCTTC. Translated, it gives CASREGAKGYTF.